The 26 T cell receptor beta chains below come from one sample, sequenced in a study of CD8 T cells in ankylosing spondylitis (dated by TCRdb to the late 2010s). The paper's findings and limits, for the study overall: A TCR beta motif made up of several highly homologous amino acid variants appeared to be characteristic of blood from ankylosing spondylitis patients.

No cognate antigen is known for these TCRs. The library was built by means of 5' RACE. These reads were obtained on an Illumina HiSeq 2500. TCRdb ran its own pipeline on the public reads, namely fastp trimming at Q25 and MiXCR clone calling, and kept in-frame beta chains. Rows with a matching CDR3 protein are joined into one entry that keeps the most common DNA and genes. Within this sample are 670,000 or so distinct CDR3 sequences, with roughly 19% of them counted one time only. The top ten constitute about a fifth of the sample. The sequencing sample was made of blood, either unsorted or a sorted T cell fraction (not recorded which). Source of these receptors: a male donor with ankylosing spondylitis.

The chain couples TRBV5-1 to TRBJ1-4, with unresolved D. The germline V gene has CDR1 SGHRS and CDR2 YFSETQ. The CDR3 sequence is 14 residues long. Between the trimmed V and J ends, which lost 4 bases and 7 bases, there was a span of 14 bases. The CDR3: CASSTDGGGEKLFF. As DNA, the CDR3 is TGCGCCAGCAGCACCGACGGAGGTGGTGAAAAACTGTTTTTT. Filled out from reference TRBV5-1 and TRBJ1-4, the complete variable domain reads KAGVTQTPRYLIKTRGQQVTLSCSPISGHRSVSWYQQTPGQGLQFLFEYFSETQRNKGNFPGRFSGRQFSNSRSEMNVSTLELGDSALYLCASSTDGGGEKLFFGSGTQLSVL.

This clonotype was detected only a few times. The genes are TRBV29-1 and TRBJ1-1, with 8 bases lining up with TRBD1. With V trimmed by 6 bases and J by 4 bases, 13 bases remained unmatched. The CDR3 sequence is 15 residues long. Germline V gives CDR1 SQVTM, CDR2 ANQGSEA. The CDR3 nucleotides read TGCAGCGTGTACCCGACAGGGGTTATGAGCACTGAAGCTTTCTTT. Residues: CSVYPTGVMSTEAFF. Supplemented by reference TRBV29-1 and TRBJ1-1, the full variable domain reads SAVISQKPSRDICQRGTSLTIQCQVDSQVTMMFWYRQQPGQSLTLIATANQGSEATYESGFVIDKFPISRPNLTFSTLTVSNMSPEDSSIYLCSVYPTGVMSTEAFFGQGTRLTVV.

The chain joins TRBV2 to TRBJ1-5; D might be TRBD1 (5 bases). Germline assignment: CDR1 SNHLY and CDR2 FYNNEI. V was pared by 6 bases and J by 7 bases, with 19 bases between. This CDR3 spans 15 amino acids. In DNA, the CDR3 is TGTGCCAGCAGCGGTTCATTTGGGGCCGGGCAGCCCCAGCATTTT. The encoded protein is CASSGSFGAGQPQHF.

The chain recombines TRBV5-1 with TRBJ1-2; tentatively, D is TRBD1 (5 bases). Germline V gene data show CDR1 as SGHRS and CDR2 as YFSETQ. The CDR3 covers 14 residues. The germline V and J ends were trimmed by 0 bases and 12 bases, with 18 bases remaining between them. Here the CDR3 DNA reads TGCGCCAGCAGCTTGGGAGGGGCGTTATCCGAGGACACCTTC. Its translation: CASSLGGALSEDTF.

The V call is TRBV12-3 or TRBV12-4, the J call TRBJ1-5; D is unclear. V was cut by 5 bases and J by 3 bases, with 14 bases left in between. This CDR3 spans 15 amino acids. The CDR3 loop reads CASSPPGRLNQPQHF. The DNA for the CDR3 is TGTGCCAGCAGTCCACCCGGGCGGCTCAATCAGCCCCAGCATTTT.

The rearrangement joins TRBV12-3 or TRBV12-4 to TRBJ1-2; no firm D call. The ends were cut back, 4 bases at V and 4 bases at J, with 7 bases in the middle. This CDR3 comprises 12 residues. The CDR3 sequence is CASSSSGYGYTF. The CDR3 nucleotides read TGTGCCAGCAGTTCCTCGGGCTATGGCTACACCTTC.

The CDR3 region is CASRQSFQDNSPLHF. CDR3 coding DNA: TGTGCCAGCAGGCAGAGCTTCCAAGATAATTCACCCCTCCACTTT. This chain links TRBV4-2 with TRBJ1-6, with unresolved D. The length of the CDR3 is 15 residues. Germline V gives CDR1 LGHNA, CDR2 YNFKEQ. V lost 6 bases to trimming and J lost 5 bases, with 14 bases between them.

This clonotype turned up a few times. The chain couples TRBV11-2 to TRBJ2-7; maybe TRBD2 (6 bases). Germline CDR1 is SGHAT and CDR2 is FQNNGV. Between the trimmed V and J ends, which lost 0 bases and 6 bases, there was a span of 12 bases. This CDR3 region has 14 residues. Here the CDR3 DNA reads TGTGCCAGCAGCTTAGAGGGGGGTCGGGGCGAGCAGTACTTC. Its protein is CASSLEGGRGEQYF.

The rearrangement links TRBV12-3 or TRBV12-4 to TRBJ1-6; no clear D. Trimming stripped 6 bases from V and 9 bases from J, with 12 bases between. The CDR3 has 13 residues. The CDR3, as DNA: TGTGCCAGCAGAGGCAGGCGATCTTCACCCCTCCACTTT. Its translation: CASRGRRSSPLHF.

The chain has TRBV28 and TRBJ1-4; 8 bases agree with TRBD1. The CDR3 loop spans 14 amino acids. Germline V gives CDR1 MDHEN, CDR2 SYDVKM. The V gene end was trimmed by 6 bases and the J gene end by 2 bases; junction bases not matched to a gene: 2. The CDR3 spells CASRPGGTNEKLFF. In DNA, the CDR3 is TGTGCCAGCAGACCAGGGGGCACTAATGAAAAACTGTTTTTT.

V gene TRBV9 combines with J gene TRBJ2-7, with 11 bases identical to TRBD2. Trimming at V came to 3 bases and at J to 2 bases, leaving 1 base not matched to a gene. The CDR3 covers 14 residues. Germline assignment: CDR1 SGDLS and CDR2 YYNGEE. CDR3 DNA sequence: TGTGCCAGCAGCGCGACTAGCGGGACCTACGAGCAGTACTTC. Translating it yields CASSATSGTYEQYF.

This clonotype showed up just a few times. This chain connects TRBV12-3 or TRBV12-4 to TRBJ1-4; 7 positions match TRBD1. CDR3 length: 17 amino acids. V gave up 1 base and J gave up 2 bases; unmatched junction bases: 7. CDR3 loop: CASSLDGRGVTNEKLFF. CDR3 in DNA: TGTGCCAGCAGTTTAGATGGCAGGGGGGTGACTAATGAAAAACTGTTTTTT.

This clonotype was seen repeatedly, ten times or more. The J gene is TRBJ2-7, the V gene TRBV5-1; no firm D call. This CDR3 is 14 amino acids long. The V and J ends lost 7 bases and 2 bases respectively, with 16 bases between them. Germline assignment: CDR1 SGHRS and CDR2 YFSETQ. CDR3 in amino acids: CASAIFDGTYEQYF. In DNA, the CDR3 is TGCGCCAGCGCCATATTTGACGGCACCTACGAGCAGTACTTC.

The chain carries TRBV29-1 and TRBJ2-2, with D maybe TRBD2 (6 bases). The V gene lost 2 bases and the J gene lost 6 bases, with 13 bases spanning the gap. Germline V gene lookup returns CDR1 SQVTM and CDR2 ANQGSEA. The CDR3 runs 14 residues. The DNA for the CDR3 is TGCAGCGTTGAACACGGGAGAGGAGCCGGGGAGCTGTTTTTT. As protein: CSVEHGRGAGELFF.

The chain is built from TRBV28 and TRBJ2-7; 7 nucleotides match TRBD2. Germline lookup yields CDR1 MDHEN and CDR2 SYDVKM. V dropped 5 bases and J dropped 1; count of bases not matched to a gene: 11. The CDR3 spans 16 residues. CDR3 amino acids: CASSSPGREGSYEQYF. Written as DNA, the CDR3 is TGTGCCAGCAGTAGCCCGGGCAGGGAGGGGTCCTACGAGCAGTACTTC.

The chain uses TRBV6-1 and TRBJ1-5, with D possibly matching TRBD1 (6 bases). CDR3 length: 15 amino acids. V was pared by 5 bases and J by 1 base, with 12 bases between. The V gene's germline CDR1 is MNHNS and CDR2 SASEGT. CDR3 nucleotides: TGTGCCAGCAGTCCTTACAGGGAAAGCAATCAGCCCCAGCATTTT. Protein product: CASSPYRESNQPQHF.

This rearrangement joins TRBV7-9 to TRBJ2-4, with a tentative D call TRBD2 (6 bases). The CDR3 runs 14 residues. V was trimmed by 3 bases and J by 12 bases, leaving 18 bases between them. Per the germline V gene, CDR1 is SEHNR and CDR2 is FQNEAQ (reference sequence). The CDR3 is CASSLGGSLGYQYF. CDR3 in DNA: TGTGCCAGCAGCTTGGGGGGATCCCTCGGATATCAGTACTTC.

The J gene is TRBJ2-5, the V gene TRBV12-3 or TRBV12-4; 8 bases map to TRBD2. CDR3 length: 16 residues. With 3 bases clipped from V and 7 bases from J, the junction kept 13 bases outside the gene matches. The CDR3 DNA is TGTGCCAGCAGTTTTAAGCGGGGGTCTACATTGGGGACCCAGTACTTC. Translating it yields CASSFKRGSTLGTQYF.

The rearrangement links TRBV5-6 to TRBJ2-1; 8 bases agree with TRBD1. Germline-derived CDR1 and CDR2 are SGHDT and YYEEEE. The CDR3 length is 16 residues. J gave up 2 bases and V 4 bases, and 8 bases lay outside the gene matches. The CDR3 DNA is TGTGCCAGCAGCCCTGGGACAGGTCGGGCCTACAATGAGCAGTTCTTC. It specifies CASSPGTGRAYNEQFF.

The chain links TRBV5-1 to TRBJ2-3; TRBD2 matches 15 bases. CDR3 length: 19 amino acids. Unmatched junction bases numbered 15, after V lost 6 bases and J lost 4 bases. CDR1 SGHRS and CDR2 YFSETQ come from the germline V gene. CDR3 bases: TGCGCCAGCACCCAAGGGGGACTAGCGGGGGGCGGCGGCGCAGATACGCAGTATTTT. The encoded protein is CASTQGGLAGGGGADTQYF.

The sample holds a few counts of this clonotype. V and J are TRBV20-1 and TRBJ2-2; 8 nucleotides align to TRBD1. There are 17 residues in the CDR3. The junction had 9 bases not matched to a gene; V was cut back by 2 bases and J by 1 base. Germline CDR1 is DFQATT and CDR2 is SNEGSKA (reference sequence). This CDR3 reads CSARPGRTGLNTGELFF. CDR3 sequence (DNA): TGCAGTGCTAGACCAGGCCGGACAGGGCTGAACACCGGGGAGCTGTTTTTT.

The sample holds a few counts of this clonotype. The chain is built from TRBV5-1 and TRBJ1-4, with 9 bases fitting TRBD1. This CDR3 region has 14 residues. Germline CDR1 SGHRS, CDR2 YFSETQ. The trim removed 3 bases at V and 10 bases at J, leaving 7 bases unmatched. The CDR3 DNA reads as TGCGCCAGCAGCTCGGGACAGGGTTACGGAAAACTGTTTTTT. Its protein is CASSSGQGYGKLFF.

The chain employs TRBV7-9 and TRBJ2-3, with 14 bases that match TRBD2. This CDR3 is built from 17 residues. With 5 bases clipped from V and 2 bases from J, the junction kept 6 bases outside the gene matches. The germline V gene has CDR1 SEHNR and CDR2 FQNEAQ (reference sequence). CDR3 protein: CASSPGTSGGITDTQYF. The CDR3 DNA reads TGTGCCAGCAGCCCCGGGACTAGCGGGGGTATCACAGATACGCAGTATTTT.

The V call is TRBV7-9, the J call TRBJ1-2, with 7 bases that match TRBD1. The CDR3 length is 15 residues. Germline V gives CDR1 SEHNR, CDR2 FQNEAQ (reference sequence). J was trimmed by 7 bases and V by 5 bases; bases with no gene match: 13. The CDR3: CASSPGQSGLSGYTF. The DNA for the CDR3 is TGTGCCAGCAGCCCGGGACAGAGTGGTTTGAGTGGCTACACCTTC.

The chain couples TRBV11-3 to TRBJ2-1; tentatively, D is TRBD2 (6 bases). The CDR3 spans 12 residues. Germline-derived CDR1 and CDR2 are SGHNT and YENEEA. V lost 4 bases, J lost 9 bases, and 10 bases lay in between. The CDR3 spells CASSWGESEQFF. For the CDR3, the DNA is TGTGCCAGCAGCTGGGGGGAGAGTGAGCAGTTCTTC.

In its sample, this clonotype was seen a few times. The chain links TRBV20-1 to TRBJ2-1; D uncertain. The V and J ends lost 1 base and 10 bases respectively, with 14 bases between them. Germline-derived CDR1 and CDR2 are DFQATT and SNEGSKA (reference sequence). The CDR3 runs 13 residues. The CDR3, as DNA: TGCAGTGCTAGAGGCCTTAGTAGGCGGGAGCAGTTCTTC. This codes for CSARGLSRREQFF.